The clone carrying this T cell receptor (beta chain) was observed a few times. This sample is drawn from a study of technical replicates of blood from several donors. Unmatched junction bases numbered 7, after V lost 7 bases and J lost 2 bases. Germline lookup yields CDR1 SNHLY and CDR2 FYNNEI. This CDR3 region has 14 residues. Clones were sequenced by immunoSEQ multiplex PCR, and TCRdb holds only the in-frame ones, with some missing. The table includes about 76,000 clones, about 91% detected once. The specimen sequenced was T cells isolated from PBMCs. This TCR derives from a human donor in good health. The chain joins TRBV2 to TRBJ2-5; 7 bases fit TRBD2. In DNA, the CDR3 is TGTGCCAGCAAGTGGGAGGGCGGACAAGAGACCCAGTACTTC. Its translation is CASKWEGGQETQYF.